This T cell receptor beta chain stems from a study of beta chain features in type 1 diabetes (dated by TCRdb to between 2017 and 2018). With regard to the full study: Mean age, gender distribution, total cell number and subset yield were not different between patients and healthy donors. A total of 107,917,701 sorted cells were examined across all samples, and a strong correlation was observed between cell number per subset and RNA yield. In the study, recently diagnosed type 1 diabetes patients and matched healthy donors were compared on the TCRB repertoires of their sorted circulating CD4+ T cell subsets. Naive and central memory subsets were obtained from all 28 donors, but regulatory and stem cell-like memory subsets were isolated from only 8 patients and roughly eight healthy donors. Overall results and qualifications from the work: Because small numbers of individuals were included in the HLA sub-analyses, any influence of HLA type on TCRB rearrangement was left unresolved. Naive, central memory and regulatory TCRB repertoires appeared to be more alike among patients than among healthy donors. Because cDNA was sequenced instead of genomic DNA, highly expressing activated cells could be over-represented, though the groups showed no difference in activation or CD3 levels. PCR might favor shorter templates, but patient and control samples were amplified and corrected together, so any skew would affect both groups equally. In all four CD4+ subsets, TCRB CDR3 length was moderately but significantly shorter in type 1 diabetes patients. At VDJ recombination sites, type 1 diabetes patients had fewer insertions and more deleted nucleotides, which implies abnormalities in thymic rearrangement.

All of the isolated RNA was reverse transcribed with the High Capacity cDNA Reverse Transcription Kit, so expressed TCRB transcripts were sequenced. Naive, central memory and regulatory T cell samples underwent deep immunoSEQ sequencing, averaging around 3.6 million total reads per sample. Sorted cells were lysed in RLT buffer, and RNA was extracted using DNase-treated RNeasy Micro or Mini kits according to cell number. To prevent cross-contamination, every cell subset was processed on its own, while patient and healthy donor samples were processed together. The immunoSEQ multiplex PCR was used to amplify TCRB sequences from cDNA, yielding 87-bp fragments that span the CDR3 region. Amplicons were sequenced on the Illumina HiSeq platform. As for the original processing: PCR bias was computationally corrected using synthetic template baselines, reads within Hamming distance 2 were collapsed, and singletons that could not be merged were discarded. By aligning reads against IMGT, V, D and J genes, CDR3 length, and insertions or deletions at six rearrangement sites were assigned. Clonotype counts were normalized to sorted cell number within each subset before computing true diversity and Gini coefficients with the tcR R package. Repertoire sharing was quantified using the overlap coefficient calculated on TCRB nucleotide sequences. TCRdb retrieved this table from immuneACCESS and kept in-frame rearrangements only. Not all clones are present; in checked studies, unresolved V genes account for under half, and no reason is known for the remainder. Clone size and V and J calls were adopted from that table, with D and trimming inferred from the DNA. The sample data list about 130,000 clones, and 9.2% of these were observed just once. Around 0.68% of the sample is in the top ten clones.

About this clone: Its antigen is unknown. No quality values exist for individual bases; no much larger clone is one base distant.

V is cut by 4 bases and J by 0 bases, and the space between the germline ends is 14 bases. From the cysteine through the phenylalanine, the CDR3 covers 15 amino acids. The entry retains the CDR3 DNA only, 45 bases that are in frame from base 1. The germline V gene provides CDR1 SGHRS and CDR2 YFSETQ. A single peripheral blood draw of approximately 120 mL on average was collected from each donor into heparinised tubes. Using a panel that included CD45RO, CCR7, CD25, CD127, CD95 and CD27, naive, central memory, regulatory and stem cell-like memory CD4+ T cells were sorted on a BD FACSAria II. Every sorted population had a purity above 98%. PBMCs were separated immediately by Lymphoprep density gradient centrifugation and were stained directly, without being cultured. So that batch effects would be minimized, each experiment stained and sorted samples in pairs, pairing one healthy donor with one patient.

The TCR was taken from a man younger than 35 in good health. The specimen sequenced was central memory CD4+ T cells from blood. The chain is encoded by TRBV5-1 joined to TRBJ2-7; TRBD1 is a weak D gene call, 5 bases matching. CDR3 protein: CASSPSTVLSYEQYF. The nucleotide sequence is given as TGCGCCAGCAGCCCCTCGACAGTCCTCTCCTACGAGCAGTACTTC.